The present T cell receptor beta chain was sequenced within a study of control samples from healthy donors and cancer patients. This CDR3 comprises 14 residues. V was pared by 5 bases and J by 2 bases, with 5 bases of the junction left unmatched. The V gene's germline CDR1 is SGHRS and CDR2 YFSETQ. The data were produced by immunoSEQ multiplex PCR, yet TCRdb's version contains in-frame clones alone and is incomplete. This sample carries around 110,000 clones, approximately 90% of them seen once, and the ten largest clones take approximately 2.3%. The V and J genes are TRBV5-1 and TRBJ1-2; 8 bases match TRBD1. This clonotype originated in a woman in her 70s in good health. The specimen sequenced was blood. This CDR3 reads CASRSTGGNYGYTF. DNA for the CDR3: TGCGCCAGCAGGTCAACAGGGGGAAACTATGGCTACACCTTC.